The 25 T cell receptor beta chains below were found in one sample sequenced in a study of early T cells in non-severe SARS-CoV-2 infection (dated by TCRdb to 2020 to 2022). Library creation used 5' RACE. Sequencing took place on a NextSeq 500. Using fastp trimming at Q25 and MiXCR clonotype assembly, TCRdb reanalyzed the public sequencing data and kept in-frame beta chains. Rows with one shared CDR3 protein collapse into an entry with the most common genes and DNA. The sample profile shows roughly 50,000 distinct CDR3 sequences; about a tenth of them were found once. Around 14% of the sample is held by the ten biggest clonotypes. Sequencing was done on a sample of whole blood. These receptors all stem from an adult who was a healthcare worker with PCR-confirmed SARS-CoV-2 infection or an uninfected control (not recorded which).

This chain's CDR3 is CASSYDNYNEQFF. CDR3 bases: TGTGCCAGCAGTTACGACAACTACAATGAGCAGTTCTTC. The chain combines TRBV6-2 or TRBV6-3 with TRBJ2-1; D is uncertain. CDR3 size: 13 residues. Between the trimmed V and J ends, which lost 2 bases and 3 bases, there was a span of 5 bases. The germline V gene has CDR1 MNHEY and CDR2 SVGEGT.

This clonotype was counted between two and nine times. The chain combines TRBV9 with TRBJ2-1, with D possibly TRBD2 on 6 matching bases. CDR1 SGDLS and CDR2 YYNGEE come from the germline V gene. This CDR3 contains 16 residues. Trimming cost V 4 bases and J 3 bases, with 17 bases left between them. The CDR3 coding sequence is TGTGCCAGCAGCCTCCTTGGGCAGGGAGGCTACAATGAGCAGTTCTTC. Translated, it gives CASSLLGQGGYNEQFF.

This clonotype was seen ten or more times. This chain uses TRBV12-3 or TRBV12-4 with TRBJ1-1; the D gene is possibly TRBD1 (5 bases). Trimming left V 3 bases short and J 8 bases short, with 7 bases between. The CDR3 has 11 amino acids. This CDR3 reads CASSLAGEAFF. DNA of the CDR3: TGTGCCAGCAGTTTGGCAGGGGAAGCTTTCTTT.

This chain uses TRBV5-1 with TRBJ2-7, with D maybe TRBD2 (6 bases). CDR1 SGHRS and CDR2 YFSETQ come from the germline V gene. CDR3 length: 13 amino acids. Trimming took 5 bases from V and 6 from J, leaving 15 bases between them. The CDR3 coding sequence is TGCGCCAGCAGTAATTCGGGGGAACGCGAGCAGTACTTC. It encodes CASSNSGEREQYF.

In this sample, this clonotype turned up many times. The chain has TRBV6-2 or TRBV6-3 and TRBJ1-5, with D possibly being TRBD1 (6 bases). The V gene's germline CDR1 is MNHEY and CDR2 SVGEGT. Between the trimmed V and J ends, which lost 0 bases and 0 bases, there was a span of 15 bases. The length of the CDR3 is 18 residues. Written as DNA, the CDR3 is TGTGCCAGCAGTTACTCGACGGGGGCGATCGATAGCAATCAGCCCCAGCATTTT. Protein: CASSYSTGAIDSNQPQHF.

The table lists this clonotype with many counts. The chain carries TRBV24-1 and TRBJ2-2; 13 bases agree with TRBD2. The V gene end was trimmed by 0 bases and the J gene end by 3 bases; junction bases not matched to a gene: 3. Germline CDR1 reads KGHDR; CDR2 reads SFDVKD. The CDR3 is 18 residues long. Here the CDR3 DNA reads TGTGCCACCAGTGATTTGGGACTAGCGGGAGAGTACACCGGGGAGCTGTTTTTT. Translation: CATSDLGLAGEYTGELFF.

This clonotype came up a few times. The V call is TRBV5-5, the J call TRBJ2-1, with D maybe TRBD2 (5 bases). Per the germline V gene, CDR1 is SGHKS and CDR2 is YYEKEE (reference sequence). V was shortened by 0 bases and J by 7 bases, with 8 bases between the two germline ends. This CDR3 contains 13 residues. Here the CDR3 DNA reads TGTGCCAGCAGCTTGGGGACTTTGAATGAGCAGTTCTTC. Encoded protein: CASSLGTLNEQFF.

The V call is TRBV28, the J call TRBJ1-5, with D perhaps matching TRBD1 (5 bases). Trimming removed 3 bases at V and 7 bases at J, with 16 bases between. Germline CDR1 and CDR2: MDHEN and SYDVKM. CDR3 length equals 15 residues. Here the CDR3 reads CASSLGQVIRQPQHF. The CDR3 nucleotides are TGTGCCAGCAGTTTGGGGCAGGTAATTAGGCAGCCCCAGCATTTT.

This clonotype was recorded many times. The gene calls are TRBV29-1 and TRBJ2-1; D may match TRBD1 or TRBD2 (5 bases each). Between the trimmed V and J ends, which lost 4 bases and 6 bases, there was a span of 16 bases. The CDR3 loop spans 14 amino acids. CDR1 is SQVTM, CDR2 ANQGSEA, per germline. As DNA, the CDR3 is TGCAGCGTTGTGGGGGTTTTAAGTTTCAATGAGCAGTTCTTC. As protein: CSVVGVLSFNEQFF.

At least ten counts were recorded for this clonotype. V is TRBV18 and J is TRBJ1-5; D may be TRBD1 (5 bases). V was clipped by 3 bases and J by 4 bases, with 7 bases between them. The germline CDR1 and CDR2 sequences are KGHSH and LQKENI. CDR3 length equals 13 residues. CDR3 loop: CASSPGGNQPQHF. CDR3 coding DNA: TGTGCCAGCTCACCGGGGGGGAATCAGCCCCAGCATTTT.

This clonotype appeared many times. The chain employs TRBV6-2 or TRBV6-3 and TRBJ1-1, with a possible D match to TRBD1 (5 bases). The V end was cut by 3 bases, the J end by 3 bases, with 14 bases between. The CDR3 loop spans 15 amino acids. CDR1 is MNHEY, CDR2 SVGEGT, per germline. The CDR3 loop reads CASSYQTGRYTEAFF. CDR3 in DNA: TGTGCCAGCAGTTATCAGACGGGACGGTACACTGAAGCTTTCTTT.

This clonotype has a count of ten or more. This sequence joins TRBV29-1 and TRBJ2-1; 14 bases map to TRBD2. The CDR3 consists of 19 residues. Germline assignment: CDR1 SQVTM and CDR2 ANQGSEA. Trimming took 6 bases from V and 3 from J; bases not matched to a gene: 16. CDR3 sequence reads: CSVKIPGLAGEGRYNEQFF. CDR3 nucleotides: TGCAGCGTCAAAATACCGGGACTAGCGGGAGAAGGTCGCTACAATGAGCAGTTCTTC.

This clonotype was found many times. The chain carries TRBV7-2 and TRBJ1-2, with D unclear. Germline values: CDR1 SGHTA, CDR2 FQGNSA. CDR3 length: 14 residues. With 5 bases removed from V and 7 bases from J, the gap between germline ends came to 17 bases. In nucleotides, the CDR3 is TGTGCCAGCAGCGAATCGACACCCTATACTGGCTACACCTTC. This encodes CASSESTPYTGYTF. Supplemented by reference TRBV7-2 and TRBJ1-2, the full variable domain reads GAGVSQSPSNKVTEKGKDVELRCDPISGHTALYWYRQSLGQGLEFLIYFQGNSAPDKSGLPSDRFSAERTGGSVSTLTIQRTQQEDSAVYLCASSESTPYTGYTFGSGTRLTVV.

This clonotype was counted a few times. V and J are TRBV6-5 and TRBJ1-6; D might be TRBD1 (5 bases). V lost 2 bases, J lost 6 bases, and 11 bases lay in between. This CDR3 comprises 15 residues. Germline V gene data show CDR1 as MNHEY and CDR2 as SVGAGI. The CDR3 loop is CASSYGGASNSPLHF. CDR3 DNA: TGTGCCAGCAGTTACGGCGGGGCCTCTAATTCACCCCTCCACTTT.

Ten or more counts support this clonotype. The chain combines TRBV7-2 with TRBJ2-7; 9 bases map to TRBD2. The germline V gene has CDR1 SGHTA and CDR2 FQGNSA. Trimming cost V 1 base and J 2 bases; bases outside gene matches: 3. The CDR3 extends over 15 amino acids. The CDR3 region is CASSLELAGPYEQYF. The CDR3 bases are TGTGCCAGCAGCTTAGAGCTAGCGGGGCCCTACGAGCAGTACTTC.

V and J are TRBV11-2 and TRBJ2-1, with 9 bases identical to TRBD2. Germline CDR1 reads SGHAT; CDR2 reads FQNNGV. The CDR3 extends over 15 amino acids. V lost 5 bases to trimming and J lost 8 bases; unmatched junction nucleotides: 10. The CDR3 DNA sequence: TGTGCCAGCAGCCCTATTAGCGGGAGCTTCGATGAGCAGTTCTTC. This sequence encodes CASSPISGSFDEQFF.

The chain joins TRBV7-8 to TRBJ2-7, with TRBD1 matching over 7 bases. The CDR3 is 14 residues long. After removal of 3 bases from V and 2 bases from J, the junction contained 4 bases not matched to a gene. CDR1 and CDR2 (germline): SGHVS, FQNEAQ. In DNA form, the CDR3 reads TGTGCCAGCAGCTTCAGTGGGACAGCCTACGAGCAGTACTTC. Protein: CASSFSGTAYEQYF.

The table lists this clonotype with many counts. V gene TRBV20-1 combines with J gene TRBJ2-5; D may be TRBD1 (6 bases). The V and J ends lost 6 bases and 5 bases respectively, with 16 bases between them. Germline V gene data show CDR1 as DFQATT and CDR2 as SNEGSKA (reference sequence). The CDR3 is made up of 13 amino acids. The CDR3 loop reads CSAGDRLRETQYF. CDR3 DNA: TGCAGTGCAGGCGACAGGTTAAGGGAGACCCAGTACTTC.

This clonotype was seen many times. The chain combines TRBV6-2 or TRBV6-3 with TRBJ2-7; 8 bases align to TRBD2. CDR1 is MNHEY and CDR2 is SVGEGT in the germline V gene. V dropped 5 bases and J dropped 3; count of bases not matched to a gene: 6. The CDR3 has 14 amino acids. The CDR3 protein is CASSAPSGFYEQYF. The CDR3 DNA follows: TGTGCCAGCAGTGCGCCTAGCGGGTTCTACGAGCAGTACTTC.

This rearrangement joins TRBV28 to TRBJ2-4; 7 nucleotides agree with TRBD1. Trimming at V came to 3 bases and at J to 3 bases, leaving 8 bases not matched to a gene. The CDR3 has 16 residues. Germline values: CDR1 MDHEN, CDR2 SYDVKM. The CDR3 nucleotides read TGTGCCAGCAGTTTTTTGTCAGGGGGTCTCAAAAACATTCAGTACTTC. This sequence encodes CASSFLSGGLKNIQYF.

This clonotype was recorded a few times. CDR3 amino acids: CSVEEPGKGVQYF. The CDR3 DNA follows: TGCAGCGTTGAAGAGCCAGGGAAGGGTGTTCAGTACTTC. J is TRBJ2-4 and V is TRBV29-1; D is perhaps TRBD1 (5 bases). Germline V gives CDR1 SQVTM, CDR2 ANQGSEA. The V end was cut by 0 bases, the J end by 11 bases, with 14 bases between. The CDR3 sequence is 13 residues long.

This clonotype has at least ten counts. The V and J genes are TRBV3-1 and TRBJ2-7, with 9 bases aligning to TRBD1. Trimming cost V 1 base and J 2 bases; bases outside gene matches: 6. Germline V gives CDR1 LGHDT, CDR2 YNNKEL (reference sequence). This CDR3 region has 16 residues. The CDR3 region is CASSQAGTGFAYEQYF. The CDR3 DNA is TGTGCCAGCAGCCAAGCCGGGACAGGGTTCGCCTACGAGCAGTACTTC.

This rearrangement joins TRBV6-2 or TRBV6-3 to TRBJ2-1; D is perhaps TRBD2 (5 bases). Germline V gives CDR1 MNHEY, CDR2 SVGEGT. Trimming took 6 bases from V and 0 from J, leaving 12 bases between them. The length of the CDR3 is 15 residues. CDR3 DNA: TGTGCCAGCAGCCCAGCGGATAACTCCTACAATGAGCAGTTCTTC. Encoded protein: CASSPADNSYNEQFF.

This clonotype was observed at least ten times. This sequence joins TRBV14 and TRBJ2-7, with 8 bases aligning to TRBD1. V was clipped by 3 bases and J by 7 bases; unmatched bases: 8. Looked up from germline, CDR1 is SGHDN and CDR2 is FVKESK. This CDR3 contains 14 residues. The DNA of the CDR3 is TGTGCCAGCAGCCACCCCGGACAGGGAAAGGAGCAGTACTTC. Amino acids: CASSHPGQGKEQYF.

Many counts were recorded for this clonotype. V is TRBV4-3 and J is TRBJ2-3; 10 bases are a match to TRBD2. The CDR3 has 16 amino acids. V shed 1 base, J shed 6 bases, and the junction held 7 bases outside the gene matches. The germline gives CDR1 LGHNA, CDR2 YSLEER. This CDR3 is CASSQGSSGRADTQYF. The CDR3 nucleotides are TGCGCCAGCAGCCAAGGGTCAAGCGGGAGGGCGGATACGCAGTATTTT.